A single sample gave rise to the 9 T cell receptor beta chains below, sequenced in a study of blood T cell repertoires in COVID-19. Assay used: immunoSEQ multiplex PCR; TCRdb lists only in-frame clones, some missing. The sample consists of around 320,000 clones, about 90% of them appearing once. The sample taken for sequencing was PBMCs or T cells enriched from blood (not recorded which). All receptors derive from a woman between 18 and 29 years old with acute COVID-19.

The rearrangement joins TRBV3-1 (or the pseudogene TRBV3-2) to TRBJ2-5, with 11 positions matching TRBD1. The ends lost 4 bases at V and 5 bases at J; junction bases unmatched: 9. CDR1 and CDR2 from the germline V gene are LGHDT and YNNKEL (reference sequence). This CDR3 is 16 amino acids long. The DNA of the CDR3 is TGTGCCAGCAGCCCCAGAGGACAGGGGGCGTGGGAGACCCAGTACTTC. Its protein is CASSPRGQGAWETQYF.

Here the CDR3 reads CASSYTLATNTGELFF. CDR3 sequence (DNA): TGTGCCAGCAGCTATACACTAGCCACGAACACCGGGGAGCTGTTTTTT. The gene calls are TRBV11-2 and TRBJ2-2; D perhaps matches TRBD2 (6 bases). The germline CDR1 and CDR2 sequences are SGHAT and FQNNGV. V was cut by 4 bases and J by 0 bases, with 12 bases left in between. The CDR3 consists of 16 residues.

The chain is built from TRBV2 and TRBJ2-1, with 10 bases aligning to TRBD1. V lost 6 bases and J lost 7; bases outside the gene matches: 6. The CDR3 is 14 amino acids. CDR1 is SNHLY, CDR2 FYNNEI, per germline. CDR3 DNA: TGTGCCAGCAGAGCCGGGACAGGGGAGAATGAGCAGTTCTTC. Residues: CASRAGTGENEQFF.

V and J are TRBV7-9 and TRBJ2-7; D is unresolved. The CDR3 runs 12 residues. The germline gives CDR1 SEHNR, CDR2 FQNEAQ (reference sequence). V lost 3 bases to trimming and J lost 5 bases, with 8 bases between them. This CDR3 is CASSLGSNEQYF. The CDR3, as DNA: TGTGCCAGCAGCTTGGGTAGCAACGAGCAGTACTTC.

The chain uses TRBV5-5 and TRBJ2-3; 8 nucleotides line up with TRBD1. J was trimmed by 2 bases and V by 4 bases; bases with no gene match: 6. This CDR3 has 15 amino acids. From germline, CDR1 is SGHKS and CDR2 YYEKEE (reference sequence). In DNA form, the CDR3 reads TGTGCCAGCAGCGTCGGGACAGGAATCACAGATACGCAGTATTTT. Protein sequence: CASSVGTGITDTQYF.

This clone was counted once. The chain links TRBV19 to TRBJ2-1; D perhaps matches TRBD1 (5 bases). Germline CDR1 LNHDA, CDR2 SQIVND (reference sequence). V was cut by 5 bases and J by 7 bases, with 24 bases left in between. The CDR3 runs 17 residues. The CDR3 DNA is TGTGCCAGTAGTCCCCCGGACACTATCCCTACACCTAATGAGCAGTTCTTC. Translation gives CASSPPDTIPTPNEQFF.

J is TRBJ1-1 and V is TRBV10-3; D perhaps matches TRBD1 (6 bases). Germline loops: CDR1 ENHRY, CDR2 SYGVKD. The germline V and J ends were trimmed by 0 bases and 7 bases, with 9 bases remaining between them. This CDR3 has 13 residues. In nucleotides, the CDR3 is TGTGCCATCAGTGAGTCGGGCAGGGGTGAAGCTTTCTTT. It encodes CAISESGRGEAFF.

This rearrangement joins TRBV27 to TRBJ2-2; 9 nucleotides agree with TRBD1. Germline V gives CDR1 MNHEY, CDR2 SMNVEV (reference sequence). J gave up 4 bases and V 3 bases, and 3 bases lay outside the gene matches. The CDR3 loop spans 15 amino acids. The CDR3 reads CASSFGTGSTGELFF. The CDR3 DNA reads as TGTGCCAGCAGTTTTGGGACAGGGAGCACCGGGGAGCTGTTTTTT.

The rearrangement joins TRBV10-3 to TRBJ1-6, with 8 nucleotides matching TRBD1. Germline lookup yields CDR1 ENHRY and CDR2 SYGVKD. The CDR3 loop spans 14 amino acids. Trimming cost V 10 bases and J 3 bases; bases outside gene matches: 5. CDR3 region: CATVDRGYNSPLHF. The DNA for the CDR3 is TGTGCCACCGTAGACAGGGGCTATAATTCACCCCTCCACTTT.